This TCR beta chain derives from a study of cytomegalovirus exposure and HLA in healthy donors. Researchers ran the PCR with 60 Vbeta and 13 Jbeta primers. Here immunoSEQ multiplex PCR was the method, and the copy in TCRdb shows in-frame clones only, minus some. The data show about 260,000 clones, about four fifths seen once. CDR3 size: 18 residues. Germline V gene data show CDR1 as LNHDA and CDR2 as SQIVND (reference sequence). Trimming took 8 bases from V and 4 from J; bases not matched to a gene: 17. The chain has TRBV19 and TRBJ2-3; the match to TRBD2 covers 11 bases. The source is a woman in her thirties or forties in good health and CMV-seropositive. Specimen: PBMCs. Here the CDR3 DNA reads TGTGCCAGTTCATCCAATCTCCAACTAGCGGGAGTTGCAGATACGCAGTATTTT. This sequence encodes CASSSNLQLAGVADTQYF.